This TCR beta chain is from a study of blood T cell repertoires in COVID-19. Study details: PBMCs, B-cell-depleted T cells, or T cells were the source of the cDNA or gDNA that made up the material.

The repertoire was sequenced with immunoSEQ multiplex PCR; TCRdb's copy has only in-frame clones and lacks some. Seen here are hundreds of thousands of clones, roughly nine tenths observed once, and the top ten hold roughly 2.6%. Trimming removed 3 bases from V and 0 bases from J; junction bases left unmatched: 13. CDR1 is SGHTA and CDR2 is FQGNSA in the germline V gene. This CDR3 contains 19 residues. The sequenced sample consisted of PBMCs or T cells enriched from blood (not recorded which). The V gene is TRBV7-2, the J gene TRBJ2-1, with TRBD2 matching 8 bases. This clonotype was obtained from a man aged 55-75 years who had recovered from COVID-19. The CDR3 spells CASSFPFHSGGGSYNEQFF. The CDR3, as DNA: TGTGCCAGCAGCTTCCCTTTCCACTCGGGGGGGGGCTCCTACAATGAGCAGTTCTTC.